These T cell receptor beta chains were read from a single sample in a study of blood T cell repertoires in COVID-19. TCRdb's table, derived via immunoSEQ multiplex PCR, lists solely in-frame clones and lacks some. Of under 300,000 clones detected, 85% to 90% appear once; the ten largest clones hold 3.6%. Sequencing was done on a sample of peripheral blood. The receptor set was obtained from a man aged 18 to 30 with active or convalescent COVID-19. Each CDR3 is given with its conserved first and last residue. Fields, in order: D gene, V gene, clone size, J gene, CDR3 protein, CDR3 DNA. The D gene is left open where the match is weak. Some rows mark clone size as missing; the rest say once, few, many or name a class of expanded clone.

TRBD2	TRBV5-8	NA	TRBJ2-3	CASRHGTSEIDTQYF	TGTGCCAGCAGACACGGGACTAGCGAAATAGATACGCAGTATTTT
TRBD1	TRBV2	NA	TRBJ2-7	CASSGDRTGKDEQYF	TGTGCCAGCAGTGGGGATAGGACAGGGAAGGACGAGCAGTACTTC
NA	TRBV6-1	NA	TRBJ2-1	CASSDRDNEQFF	TGTGCCAGCAGTGACAGGGACAATGAGCAGTTCTTC
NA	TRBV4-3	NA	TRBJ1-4	CASSPGYRFNEKLFF	TGCGCCAGCAGCCCAGGATACAGGTTTAATGAAAAACTGTTTTTT
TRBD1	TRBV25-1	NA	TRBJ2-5	CASSESGTGRWETQYF	TGTGCCAGCAGTGAGTCCGGGACAGGCCGTTGGGAGACCCAGTACTTC
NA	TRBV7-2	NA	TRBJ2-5	CASSPYEGGETQYF	TGTGCCAGCAGCCCTTATGAAGGGGGAGAGACCCAGTACTTC
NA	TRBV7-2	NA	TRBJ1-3	CASSFQRSSGNTIYF	TGTGCCAGCAGCTTCCAACGGAGCTCTGGAAACACCATATATTTT
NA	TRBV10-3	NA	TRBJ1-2	CAISDLQVRPPYGYTF	TGTGCCATCAGTGATCTACAGGTCCGGCCCCCCTATGGCTACACCTTC
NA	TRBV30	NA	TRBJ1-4	CAWSPPYNEKLFF	TGTGCCTGGAGTCCCCCTTATAATGAAAAACTGTTTTTT
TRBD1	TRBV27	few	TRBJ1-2	CASSFVGQGGNGYTF	TGTGCCAGCAGTTTCGTGGGACAGGGAGGGAATGGCTACACCTTC
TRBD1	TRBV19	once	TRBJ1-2	CASSIPGQDRNYGYTF	TGTGCCAGTAGTATTCCAGGTCAGGACAGGAACTATGGCTACACCTTC
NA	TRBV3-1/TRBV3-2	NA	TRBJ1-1	CASSQDQANTEAFF	TGTGCCAGCAGCCAAGATCAGGCGAACACTGAAGCTTTCTTT
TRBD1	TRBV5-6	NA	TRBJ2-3	CASSLTGVGYTQYF	TGTGCCAGCAGCTTGACAGGGGTGGGATATACGCAGTATTTT
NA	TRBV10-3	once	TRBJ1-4	CAISESREKLFF	TGTGCCATCAGTGAGTCGAGGGAAAAACTGTTTTTT
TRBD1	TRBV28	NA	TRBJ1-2	CASSLFAQGRTGYTF	TGTGCCAGCAGTTTATTTGCACAGGGGAGGACTGGCTACACCTTC
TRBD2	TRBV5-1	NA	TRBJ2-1	CASSLARDSGSSYNEQFF	TGCGCCAGCAGCTTGGCTCGGGATAGCGGGAGCTCCTACAATGAGCAGTTCTTC
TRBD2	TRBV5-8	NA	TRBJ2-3	CASSFGGADTQYF	TGTGCCAGCAGCTTTGGGGGGGCAGATACGCAGTATTTT
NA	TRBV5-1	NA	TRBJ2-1	CASSPDTSYNEQFF	TGCGCCAGCAGCCCAGACACGTCCTACAATGAGCAGTTCTTC
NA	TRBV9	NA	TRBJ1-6	CASSVDRERTLHF	TGTGCCAGCAGCGTAGACAGGGAACGGACCCTCCACTTT
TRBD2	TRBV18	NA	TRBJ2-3	CASSPGLVGADTQYF	TGTGCCAGCTCACCAGGACTAGTTGGGGCAGATACGCAGTATTTT
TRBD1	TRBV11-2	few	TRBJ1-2	CASSLGGTAGYTF	TGTGCCAGCAGCTTAGGGGGGACAGCCGGCTACACCTTC
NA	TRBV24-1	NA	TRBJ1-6	CATSFATQGNSPLHF	TGTGCCACCAGTTTTGCTACTCAGGGGAATTCACCCCTCCACTTT
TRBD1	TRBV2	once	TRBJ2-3	CASSEIPGQGVTDTQYF	TGTGCCAGCAGTGAAATTCCGGGACAGGGAGTCACAGATACGCAGTATTTT
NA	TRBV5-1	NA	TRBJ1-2	CASSLSDLYKGRDYTF	TGCGCCAGCAGCTTGAGTGATCTATACAAAGGGAGGGACTACACCTTC
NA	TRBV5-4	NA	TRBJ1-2	CAISFSGDYGYTF	TGTGCCATCTCCTTTTCGGGGGACTATGGCTACACCTTC
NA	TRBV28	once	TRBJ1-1	CASSAFDGFEAFF	TGTGCCAGCAGTGCCTTCGATGGCTTTGAAGCTTTCTTT
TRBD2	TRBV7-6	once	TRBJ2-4	CASSLGSRGVQNIQYF	TGTGCCAGCAGCTTAGGGTCGCGGGGGGTACAAAACATTCAGTACTTC
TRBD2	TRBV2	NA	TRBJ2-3	CASSATSGGATQYF	TGTGCCAGCAGTGCTACTAGCGGGGGGGCTACGCAGTATTTT